This record covers a single T cell receptor (beta chain). What it recognizes is unknown. The CDR3 is 15 amino acids. Germline V gene data show CDR1 as MNHEY and CDR2 as SVGEGT. V dropped 0 bases and J dropped 2 bases, with 11 bases sitting between them. This table comes from immunoSEQ multiplex PCR, and its TCRdb copy is limited to in-frame clones, with some not included. The top ten clones hold around an eighth of a sample with approximately 80,000 clones, approximately 85% of them seen once. The sample belongs to a study of T cell responses to AZD1222 COVID-19 vaccine. Overall study results and limits: At baseline, seropositivity was found in only a handful of AZD1222 recipients. Among spike-specific TCRs, nearly half reportedly target unmutated variant regions. Scientists sampled the repertoires only once the peak T cell response had passed.

Sequencing used peripheral blood, obtained 28 days after the second AZD1222 dose. The sequence derives from an adult who received the AZD1222 COVID-19 vaccine. The chain combines TRBV6-2 or TRBV6-3 with TRBJ2-7; D is unclear. The DNA of the CDR3 is TGTGCCAGCAGTTACTCTCGGGTTCAGGCCTACGAGCAGTACGTC. Translation gives CASSYSRVQAYEQYV.